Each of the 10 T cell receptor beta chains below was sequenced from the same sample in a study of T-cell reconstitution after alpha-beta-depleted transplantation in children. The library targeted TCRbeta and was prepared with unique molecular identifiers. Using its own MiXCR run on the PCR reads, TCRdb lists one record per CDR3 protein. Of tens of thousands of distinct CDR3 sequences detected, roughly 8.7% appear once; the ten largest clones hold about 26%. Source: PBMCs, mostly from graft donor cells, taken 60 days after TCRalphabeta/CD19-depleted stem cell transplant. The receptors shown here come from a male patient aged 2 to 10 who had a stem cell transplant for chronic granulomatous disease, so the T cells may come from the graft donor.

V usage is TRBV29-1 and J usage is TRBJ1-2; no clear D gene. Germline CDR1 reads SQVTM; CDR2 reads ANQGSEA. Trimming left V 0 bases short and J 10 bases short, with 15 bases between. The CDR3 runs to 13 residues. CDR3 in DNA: TGCAGCGTTGAAGATCGGTCGGCGTTCGACTACACCTTC. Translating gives CSVEDRSAFDYTF.

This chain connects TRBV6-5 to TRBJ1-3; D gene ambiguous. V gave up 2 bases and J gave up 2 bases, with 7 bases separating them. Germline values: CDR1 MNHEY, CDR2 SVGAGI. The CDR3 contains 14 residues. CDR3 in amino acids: CASSYAGPGNTIYF. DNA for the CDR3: TGTGCCAGCAGTTACGCCGGGCCTGGAAACACCATATATTTT.

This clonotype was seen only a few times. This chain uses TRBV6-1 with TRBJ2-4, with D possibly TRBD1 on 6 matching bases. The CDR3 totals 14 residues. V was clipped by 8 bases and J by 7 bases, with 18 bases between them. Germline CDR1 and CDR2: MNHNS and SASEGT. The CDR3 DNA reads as TGTGCCAGCTTTTTAGGCTCAGGGGCGAACATTCAGTACTTC. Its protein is CASFLGSGANIQYF.

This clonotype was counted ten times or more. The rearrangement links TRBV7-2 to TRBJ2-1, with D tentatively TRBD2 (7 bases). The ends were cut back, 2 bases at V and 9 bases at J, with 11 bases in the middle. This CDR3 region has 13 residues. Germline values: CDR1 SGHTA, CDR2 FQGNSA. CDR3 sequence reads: CASSLRGAVEQFF. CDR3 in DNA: TGTGCCAGCAGCTTACGGGGGGCGGTTGAGCAGTTCTTC.

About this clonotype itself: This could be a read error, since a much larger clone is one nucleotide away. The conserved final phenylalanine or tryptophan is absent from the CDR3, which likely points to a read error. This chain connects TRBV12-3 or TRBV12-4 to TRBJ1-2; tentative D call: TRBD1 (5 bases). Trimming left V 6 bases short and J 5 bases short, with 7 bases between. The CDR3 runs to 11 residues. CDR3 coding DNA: TGTGCCAGCAGCCCAGGGTATGGCTACACCCTC. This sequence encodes CASSPGYGYTL.

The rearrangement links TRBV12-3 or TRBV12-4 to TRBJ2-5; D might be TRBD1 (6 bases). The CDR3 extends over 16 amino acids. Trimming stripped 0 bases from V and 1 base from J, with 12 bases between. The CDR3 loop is CASSLAQQGRQETQYF. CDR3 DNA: TGTGCCAGCAGTTTAGCACAACAGGGTCGCCAAGAGACCCAGTACTTC.

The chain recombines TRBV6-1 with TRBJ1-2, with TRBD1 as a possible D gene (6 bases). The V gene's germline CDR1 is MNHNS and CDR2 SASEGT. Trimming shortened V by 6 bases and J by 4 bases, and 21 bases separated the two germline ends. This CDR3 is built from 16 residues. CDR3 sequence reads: CASSPGRGRVPYGYTF. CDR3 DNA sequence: TGTGCCAGCAGCCCCGGAAGGGGGAGGGTCCCCTATGGCTACACCTTC.

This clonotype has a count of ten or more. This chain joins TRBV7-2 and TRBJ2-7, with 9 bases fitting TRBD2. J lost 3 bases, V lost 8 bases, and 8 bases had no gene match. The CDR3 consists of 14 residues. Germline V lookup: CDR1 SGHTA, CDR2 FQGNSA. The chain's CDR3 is CASLRTSASYEQYF. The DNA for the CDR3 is TGTGCCAGCCTTCGGACTAGCGCAAGCTACGAGCAGTACTTC.

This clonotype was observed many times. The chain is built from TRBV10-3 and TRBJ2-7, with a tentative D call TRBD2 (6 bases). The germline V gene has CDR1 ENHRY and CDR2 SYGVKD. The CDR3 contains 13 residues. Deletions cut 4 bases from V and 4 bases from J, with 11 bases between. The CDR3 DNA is TGTGCCATCAGTGGGTCGGCGGGGTACGAGCAGTACTTC. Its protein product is CAISGSAGYEQYF.

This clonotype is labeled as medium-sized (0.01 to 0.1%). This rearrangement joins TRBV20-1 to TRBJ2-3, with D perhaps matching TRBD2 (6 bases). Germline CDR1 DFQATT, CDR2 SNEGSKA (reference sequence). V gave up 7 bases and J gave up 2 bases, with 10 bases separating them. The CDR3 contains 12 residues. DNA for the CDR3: TGCAGTGTAGCGGACCCCACAGATACGCAGTATTTT. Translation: CSVADPTDTQYF.